This T cell receptor (beta chain) was observed in a study of blood T cell repertoires in COVID-19. CDR3 size: 14 residues. The V end lost 4 bases, the J end lost 6 bases, and 13 bases lay between the germline ends. The germline V gene has CDR1 SEHNR and CDR2 FQNEAQ (reference sequence). A few counts support this clone. Produced via immunoSEQ multiplex PCR; TCRdb's table is partial and in-frame only. Among 120,000 to 150,000 clones listed, approximately 90% were seen once. The rearrangement joins TRBV7-9 to TRBJ1-5, with D maybe TRBD1 (6 bases). The sample consisted of peripheral blood. The clonotype originates from a human donor in a cohort sampled during active COVID-19. CDR3 coding DNA: TGTGCCAGCAGCTCTATTACCAGGGGTCAGCCCCAGCATTTT. Its protein product is CASSSITRGQPQHF.